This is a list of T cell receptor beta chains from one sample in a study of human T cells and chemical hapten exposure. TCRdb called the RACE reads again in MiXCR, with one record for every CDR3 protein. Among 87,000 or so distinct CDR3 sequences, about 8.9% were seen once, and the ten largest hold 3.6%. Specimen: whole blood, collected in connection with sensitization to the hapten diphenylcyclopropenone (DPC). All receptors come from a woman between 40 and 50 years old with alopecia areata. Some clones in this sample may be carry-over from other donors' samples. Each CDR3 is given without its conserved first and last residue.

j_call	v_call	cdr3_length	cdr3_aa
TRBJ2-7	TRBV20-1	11	SARDYLDPEQY
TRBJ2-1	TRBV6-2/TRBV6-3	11	ASSPIATDEQF
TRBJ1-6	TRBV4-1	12	ASSQAVYNSPLH
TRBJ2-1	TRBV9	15	ASSSLHVLWGADEQF
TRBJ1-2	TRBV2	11	ASSFTGFGGYT
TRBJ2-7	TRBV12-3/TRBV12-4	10	ASSFGGYEQY
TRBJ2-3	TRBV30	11	AWSVIAADTQY
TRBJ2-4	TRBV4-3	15	ASSQVGGQGFKNIQY
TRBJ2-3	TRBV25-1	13	ASSEAGTLTDTQY
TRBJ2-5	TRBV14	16	ASSLPAGTSGHQETQY
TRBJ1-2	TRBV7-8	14	ASSYSAGGRRYGYT
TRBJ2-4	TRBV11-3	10	ASSERDGIQY
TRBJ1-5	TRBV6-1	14	ASTGRAAYSNQPQH
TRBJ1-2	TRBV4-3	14	ASSQDPPRGRGGYT
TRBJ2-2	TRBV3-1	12	ASSQPLSPGELF
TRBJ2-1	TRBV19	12	ASSMGQGGNEQF
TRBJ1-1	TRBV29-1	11	SVSTQENTEAF
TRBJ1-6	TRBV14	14	ASSRSLSSYNSPLH
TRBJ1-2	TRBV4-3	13	ASGEPGQRPYGYT
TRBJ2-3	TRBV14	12	ASSHGRGTDTQY
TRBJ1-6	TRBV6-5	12	ASSPGPSNSPLH
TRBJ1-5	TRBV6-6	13	ASSPRQGGHQPQH